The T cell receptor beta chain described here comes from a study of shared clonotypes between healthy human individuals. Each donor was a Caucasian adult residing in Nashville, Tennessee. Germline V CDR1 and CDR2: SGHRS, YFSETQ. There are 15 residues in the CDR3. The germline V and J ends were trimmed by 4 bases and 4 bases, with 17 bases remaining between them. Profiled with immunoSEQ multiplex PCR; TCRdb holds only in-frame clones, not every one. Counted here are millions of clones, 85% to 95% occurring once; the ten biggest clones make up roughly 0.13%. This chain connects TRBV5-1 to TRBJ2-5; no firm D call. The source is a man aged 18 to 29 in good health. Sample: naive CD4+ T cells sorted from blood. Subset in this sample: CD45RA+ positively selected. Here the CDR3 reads CASSAQPGGTETQYF. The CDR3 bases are TGCGCCAGCAGCGCCCAGCCTGGCGGAACAGAGACCCAGTACTTC.